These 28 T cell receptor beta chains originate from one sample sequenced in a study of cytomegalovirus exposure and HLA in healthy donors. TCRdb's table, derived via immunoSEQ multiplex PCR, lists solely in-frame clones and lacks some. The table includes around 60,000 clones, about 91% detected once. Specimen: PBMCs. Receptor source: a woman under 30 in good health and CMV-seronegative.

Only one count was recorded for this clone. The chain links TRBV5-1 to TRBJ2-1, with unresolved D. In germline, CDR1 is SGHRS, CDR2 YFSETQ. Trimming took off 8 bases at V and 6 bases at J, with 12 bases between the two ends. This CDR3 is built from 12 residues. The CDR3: CASYVDFNEQFF. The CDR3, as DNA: TGCGCCAGTTACGTAGATTTCAATGAGCAGTTCTTC.

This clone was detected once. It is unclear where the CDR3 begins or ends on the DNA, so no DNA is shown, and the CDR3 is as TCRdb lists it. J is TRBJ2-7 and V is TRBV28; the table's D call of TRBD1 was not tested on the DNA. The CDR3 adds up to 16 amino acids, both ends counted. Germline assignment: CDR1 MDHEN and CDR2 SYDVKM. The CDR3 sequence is CASSTSTGGDPGRQYF.

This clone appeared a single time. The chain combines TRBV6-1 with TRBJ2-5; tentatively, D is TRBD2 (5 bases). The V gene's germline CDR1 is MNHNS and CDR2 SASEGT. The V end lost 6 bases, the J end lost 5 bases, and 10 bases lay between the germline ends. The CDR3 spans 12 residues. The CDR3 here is CASRQRVETQYF. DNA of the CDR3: TGTGCCAGCAGACAGAGGGTGGAGACCCAGTACTTC.

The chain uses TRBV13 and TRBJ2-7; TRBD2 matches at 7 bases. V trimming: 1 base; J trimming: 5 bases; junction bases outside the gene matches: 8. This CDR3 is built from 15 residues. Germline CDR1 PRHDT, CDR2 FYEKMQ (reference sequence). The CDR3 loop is CASSLDGGGRHEQYF. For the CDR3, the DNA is TGTGCCAGCAGCTTAGATGGCGGGGGAAGACACGAGCAGTACTTC.

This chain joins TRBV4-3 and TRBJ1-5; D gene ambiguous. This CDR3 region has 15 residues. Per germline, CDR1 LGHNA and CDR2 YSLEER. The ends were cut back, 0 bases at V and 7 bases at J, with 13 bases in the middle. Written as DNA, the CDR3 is TGCGCCAGCAGCCAAGATTCGGAGGTAAGGCAGCCCCAGCATTTT. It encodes CASSQDSEVRQPQHF.

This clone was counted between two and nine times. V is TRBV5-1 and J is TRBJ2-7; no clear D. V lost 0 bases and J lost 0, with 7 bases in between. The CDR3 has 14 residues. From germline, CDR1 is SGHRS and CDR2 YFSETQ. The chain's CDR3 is CASSLDRASYEQYF. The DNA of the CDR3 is TGCGCCAGCAGCTTGGACAGAGCCTCCTACGAGCAGTACTTC.

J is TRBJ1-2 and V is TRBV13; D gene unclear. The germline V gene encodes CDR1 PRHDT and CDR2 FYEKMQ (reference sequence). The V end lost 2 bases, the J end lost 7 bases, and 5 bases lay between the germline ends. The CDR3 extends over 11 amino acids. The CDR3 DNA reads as TGTGCCAGCAGCTTAAGCGGTGGCTACACCTTC. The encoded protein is CASSLSGGYTF.

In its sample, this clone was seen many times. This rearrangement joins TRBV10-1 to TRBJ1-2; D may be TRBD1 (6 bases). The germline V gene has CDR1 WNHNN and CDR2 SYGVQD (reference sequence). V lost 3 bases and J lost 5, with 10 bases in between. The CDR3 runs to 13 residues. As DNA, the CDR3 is TGCGCCAGCAGTGATTACAGGGATTATGGCTACACCTTC. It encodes CASSDYRDYGYTF.

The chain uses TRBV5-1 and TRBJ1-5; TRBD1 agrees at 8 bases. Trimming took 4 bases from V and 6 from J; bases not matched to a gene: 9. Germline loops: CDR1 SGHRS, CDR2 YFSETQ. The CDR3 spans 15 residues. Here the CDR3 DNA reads TGCGCCAGCAGCCCTGGAACAGGGGGGGGTCAGCCCCAGCATTTT. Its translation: CASSPGTGGGQPQHF.

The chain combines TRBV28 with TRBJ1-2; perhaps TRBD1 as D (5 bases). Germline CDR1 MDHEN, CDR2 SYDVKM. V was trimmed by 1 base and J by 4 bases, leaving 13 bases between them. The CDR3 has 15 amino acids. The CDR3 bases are TGTGCCAGCAGTTTATTTCTTACAGGTACCTATGGCTACACCTTC. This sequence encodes CASSLFLTGTYGYTF.

As DNA, the CDR3 is TGTGCCAGCAGTGACGGACAGGGTTATCCCTACGAGCAGTACTTC. As protein: CASSDGQGYPYEQYF. The chain links TRBV6-1 to TRBJ2-7; 8 bases fit TRBD1. CDR1 MNHNS and CDR2 SASEGT come from the germline V gene. CDR3 length: 15 residues. V lost 3 bases, J lost 2 bases, and 6 bases stayed unmatched.

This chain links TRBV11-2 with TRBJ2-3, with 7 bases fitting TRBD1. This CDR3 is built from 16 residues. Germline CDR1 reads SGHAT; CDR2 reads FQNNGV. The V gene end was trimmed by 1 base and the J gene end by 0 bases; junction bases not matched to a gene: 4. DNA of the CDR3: TGTGCCAGCAGCTTAGCTACAGGGGCTAGCACAGATACGCAGTATTTT. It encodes CASSLATGASTDTQYF. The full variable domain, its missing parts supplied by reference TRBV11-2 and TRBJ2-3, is EAGVAQSPRYKIIEKRQSVAFWCNPISGHATLYWYQQILGQGPKLLIQFQNNGVVDDSQLPKDRFSAERLKGVDSTLKIQPAKLEDSAVYLCASSLATGASTDTQYFGPGTRLTVL.

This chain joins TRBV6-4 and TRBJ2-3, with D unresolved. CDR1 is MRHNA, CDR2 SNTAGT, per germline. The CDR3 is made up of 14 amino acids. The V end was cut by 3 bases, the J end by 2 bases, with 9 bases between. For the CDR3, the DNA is TGTGCCAGCAGTGAAAGCAAGTTCACAGATACGCAGTATTTT. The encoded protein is CASSESKFTDTQYF.

CDR3 loop: CASSLEQGGAGELFF. The CDR3 bases are TGTGCCAGCAGCTTGGAACAGGGAGGGGCCGGGGAGCTGTTTTTT. The rearrangement uses TRBV5-6 and TRBJ2-2; D may be TRBD2 (7 bases). The V gene lost 0 bases and the J gene lost 6 bases, with 12 bases spanning the gap. Germline values: CDR1 SGHDT, CDR2 YYEEEE. This CDR3 contains 15 residues.

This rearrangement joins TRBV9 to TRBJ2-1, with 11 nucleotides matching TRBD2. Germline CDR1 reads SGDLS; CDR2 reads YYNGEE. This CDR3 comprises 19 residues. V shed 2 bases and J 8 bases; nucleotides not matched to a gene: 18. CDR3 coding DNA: TGTGCCAGCAGCGTCCCTTTTGAGATTAGCGGGAGGGCCAAGGATGAGCAGTTCTTC. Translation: CASSVPFEISGRAKDEQFF.

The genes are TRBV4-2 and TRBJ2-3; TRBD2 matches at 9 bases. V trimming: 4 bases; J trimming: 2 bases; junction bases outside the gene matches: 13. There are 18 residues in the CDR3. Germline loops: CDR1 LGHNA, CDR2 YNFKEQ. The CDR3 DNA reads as TGTGCCAGCAGCCGTGCCGGGCCGGCGGGAGGGCCCACAGATACGCAGTATTTT. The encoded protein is CASSRAGPAGGPTDTQYF.

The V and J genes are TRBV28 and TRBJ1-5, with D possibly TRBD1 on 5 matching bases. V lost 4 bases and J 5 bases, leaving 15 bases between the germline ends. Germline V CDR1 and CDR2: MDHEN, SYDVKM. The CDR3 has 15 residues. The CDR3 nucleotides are TGTGCCAGCAGTTCGCTCGACAGACGGGATCAGCCCCAGCATTTT. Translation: CASSSLDRRDQPQHF.

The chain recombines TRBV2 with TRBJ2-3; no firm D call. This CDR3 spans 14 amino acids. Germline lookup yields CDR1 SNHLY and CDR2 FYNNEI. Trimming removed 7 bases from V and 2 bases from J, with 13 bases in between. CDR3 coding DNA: TGTGCCAGCAAGTTCGACACCACCACAGATACGCAGTATTTT. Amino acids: CASKFDTTTDTQYF.

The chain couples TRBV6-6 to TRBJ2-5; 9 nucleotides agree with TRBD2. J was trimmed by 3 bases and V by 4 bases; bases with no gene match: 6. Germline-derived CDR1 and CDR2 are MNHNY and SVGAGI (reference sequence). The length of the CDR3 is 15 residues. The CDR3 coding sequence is TGTGCCAGCAGTTCTCGGACTAGCGCCAAAGAGACCCAGTACTTC. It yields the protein CASSSRTSAKETQYF.

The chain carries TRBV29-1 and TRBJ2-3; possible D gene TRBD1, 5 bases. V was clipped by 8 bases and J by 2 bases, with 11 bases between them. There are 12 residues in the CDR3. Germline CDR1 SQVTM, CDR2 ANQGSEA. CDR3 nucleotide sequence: TGCAGCCTTCGACAGAACACAGATACGCAGTATTTT. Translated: CSLRQNTDTQYF.

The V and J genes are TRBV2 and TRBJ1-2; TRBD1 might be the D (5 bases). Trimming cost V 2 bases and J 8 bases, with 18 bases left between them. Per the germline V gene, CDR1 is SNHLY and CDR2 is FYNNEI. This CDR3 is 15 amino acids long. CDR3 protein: CASSELQEGPRGYTF. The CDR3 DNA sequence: TGTGCCAGCAGTGAATTACAGGAGGGGCCGAGGGGCTACACCTTC.

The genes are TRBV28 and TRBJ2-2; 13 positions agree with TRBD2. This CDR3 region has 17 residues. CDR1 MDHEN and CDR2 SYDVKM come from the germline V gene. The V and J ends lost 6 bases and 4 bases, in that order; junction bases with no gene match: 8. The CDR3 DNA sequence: TGTGCCAGCAGCCACCCCGGACTAGCGGGAGTCACCGGGGAGCTGTTTTTT. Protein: CASSHPGLAGVTGELFF. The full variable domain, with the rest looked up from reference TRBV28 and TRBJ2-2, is DVKVTQSSRYLVKRTGEKVFLECVQDMDHENMFWYRQDPGLGLRLIYFSYDVKMKEKGDIPEGYSVSREKKERFSLILESASTNQTSMYLCASSHPGLAGVTGELFFGEGSRLTVL.

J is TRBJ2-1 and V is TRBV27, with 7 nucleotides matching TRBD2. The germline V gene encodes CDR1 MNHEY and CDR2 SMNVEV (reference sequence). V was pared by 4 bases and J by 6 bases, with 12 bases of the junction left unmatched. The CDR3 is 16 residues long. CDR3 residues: CASSSATSAPSNEQFF. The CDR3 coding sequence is TGTGCCAGCAGTTCTGCAACTAGCGCCCCTTCCAATGAGCAGTTCTTC.

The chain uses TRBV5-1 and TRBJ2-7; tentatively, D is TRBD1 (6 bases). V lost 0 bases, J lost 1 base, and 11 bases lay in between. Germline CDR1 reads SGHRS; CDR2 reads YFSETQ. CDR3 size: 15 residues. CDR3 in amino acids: CASSLETGSSYEQYF. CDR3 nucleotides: TGCGCCAGCAGCTTGGAGACAGGATCTTCCTACGAGCAGTACTTC.

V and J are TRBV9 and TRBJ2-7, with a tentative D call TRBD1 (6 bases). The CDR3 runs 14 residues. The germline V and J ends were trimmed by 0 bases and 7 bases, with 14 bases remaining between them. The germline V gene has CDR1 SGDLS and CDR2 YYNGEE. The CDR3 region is CASSVEAPGVEQYF. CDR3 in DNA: TGTGCCAGCAGCGTAGAAGCCCCAGGGGTTGAGCAGTACTTC.

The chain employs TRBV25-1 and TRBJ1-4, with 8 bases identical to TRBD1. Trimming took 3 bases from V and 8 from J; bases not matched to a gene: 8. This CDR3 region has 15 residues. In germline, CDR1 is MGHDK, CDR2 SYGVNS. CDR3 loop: CASSDRTGLGEKLFF. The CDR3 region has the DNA TGTGCCAGCAGTGACCGGACAGGGCTTGGGGAAAAACTGTTTTTT. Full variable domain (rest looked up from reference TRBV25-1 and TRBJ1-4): EADIYQTPRYLVIGTGKKITLECSQTMGHDKMYWYQQDPGMELHLIHYSYGVNSTEKGDLSSESTVSRIRTEHFPLTLESARPSHTSQYLCASSDRTGLGEKLFFGSGTQLSVL.

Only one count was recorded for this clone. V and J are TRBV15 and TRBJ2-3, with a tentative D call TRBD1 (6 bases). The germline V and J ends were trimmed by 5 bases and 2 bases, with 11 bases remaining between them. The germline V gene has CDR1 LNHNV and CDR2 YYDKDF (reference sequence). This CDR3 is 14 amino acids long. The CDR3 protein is CATSYGQSTDTQYF. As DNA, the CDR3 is TGTGCCACCAGCTACGGACAGTCCACAGATACGCAGTATTTT.

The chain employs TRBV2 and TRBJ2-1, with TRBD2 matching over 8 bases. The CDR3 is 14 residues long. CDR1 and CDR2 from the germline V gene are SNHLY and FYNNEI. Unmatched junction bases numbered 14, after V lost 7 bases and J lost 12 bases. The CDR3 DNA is TGTGCCAGCATCAGCGGGAGCAGAGTATTAGGGCAGTTCTTC. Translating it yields CASISGSRVLGQFF.